The clone carrying this TCR beta chain was seen at least ten times. Axillary draining lymph nodes of breast cancer patients supplied the node samples. This sample was included in a study of breast tumors, draining lymph nodes, adjacent tissues. Between the trimmed V and J ends, which lost 1 base and 7 bases, there was a span of 8 bases. Germline V CDR1 and CDR2: MGHRA, YSYEKL. This CDR3 is built from 13 residues. TCRdb re-derived calls from the multiplex PCR reads in MiXCR, one entry per CDR3 protein. The table includes 75,000 to 100,000 distinct CDR3 sequences, under 25% detected once. Sequencing was done on a sample of axillary lymph node tissue. The sequence derives from a female donor with breast cancer. Some clones in this sample may be carry-over from other donors' samples. This chain connects TRBV4-1 to TRBJ2-1; D is uncertain. CDR3 protein: CASSQGLRNEQFF. CDR3 sequence (DNA): TGCGCCAGCAGCCAAGGGCTCCGTAATGAGCAGTTCTTC.